This T cell receptor (beta chain) appears in the sequencing data of a study of blood T cell repertoires in COVID-19 (dated by TCRdb to 2020 to 2021). For context, the study as a whole: Collaborator samples came from the United States, Italy and Spain and covered acute and convalescent phases of COVID-19. The repertoires were released in a freely available public database intended as a resource for research on the immune response to SARS-CoV-2. Sample metadata almost always included a de-identified subject ID, COVID-19 status, age in years and sex. The dataset comprised deeply sampled blood TCRbeta repertoires from subjects exposed to, actively infected with, or recovered from COVID-19. Where HLA class I and class II types were available, the types were taken from metadata supplied by the sample provider, not from assay-based typing. The prospective study material was composed of cDNA or gDNA derived from T cells, B-cell-depleted T cells, or PBMCs. The samples were drawn from two sources: the first 160 participants of the ongoing ImmuneRACE study, and 1,200 or so subjects contributed by 6 global collaborators. Summary of the overall study and its limitations: How much clinical and demographic metadata was included differed by source and by participant, and the metadata was provided uncurated.

TCRbeta CDR3 regions were amplified from genomic DNA by means of the immunoSEQ Assay, a bias-controlled multiplex PCR. Regarding the original processing steps: Nucleated cell counts per sample were estimated from amplification of reference gene primers within the assay. To quantify the absolute abundance of each unique TCRbeta CDR3 rearrangement, sequence reads were collapsed and filtered. For each sample, productive Simpson clonality was calculated as the square root of Simpson's diversity index across productive rearrangements. TCRdb took over this immuneACCESS table, retaining in-frame rearrangements with V and J assigned. Such tables are incomplete; in checked studies, under half of the missing clones stem from an unresolved V gene, and the remainder is unexplained. The V and J calls and clone size come from that table; D and trimming were worked out from the DNA. Across this sample there are some 130,000 clones, with nearly 85% seen only once. The ten most abundant clones make up 35% to 50% of the sample.

CDR1 and CDR2 are drawn from the germline V gene: SGHAT, FQNNGV. V is shortened by 5 bases, J by 5 bases, and the region joining them spans 17 bases. From cysteine to phenylalanine, the CDR3 is 15 amino acids long. The only DNA kept is the CDR3, 45 bases in frame from the first base. The collaborating institutions used their own protocols to collect whole blood in K2EDTA tubes. Collaborator samples were shipped for TCRbeta analysis as frozen whole blood, isolated PBMCs, or DNA extracted from either sample type. As regards this clone: Its recognized antigen is unknown. Base qualities are not at hand, and no much larger clone is one base apart.

Sequencing was carried out using peripheral blood. The chain couples TRBV11-2 to TRBJ2-3, with the D gene not confidently named. This receptor was taken from a human donor in a cohort sampled during active COVID-19. In nucleotide form, the sequence is TGTGCCAGCAGCAGGAACCGGGTCCTTCAAGATACGCAGTATTTT. Its protein is CASSRNRVLQDTQYF.